This TCR beta chain emerged from a study of STAT5B mutations in CD4+ large granular lymphocyte leukemia (dated by TCRdb to about 2022). Concerning the study at large: Among healthy controls, the CDR3 'QG' motif was associated with a particular HLA allele. Flow cytometry performed on FACSCanto II or FACSVerse showed that the purified fractions had more than 95% purity among lymphocytes. The study compared the TCRbeta repertoires of patients with CD4+ T-cell large granular lymphocyte leukemia against the TCRbeta repertoires of healthy blood donors. Findings and caveats that apply to the study as a whole: Main leukemic clonotypes were private to each patient, although over 20% of the main leukemic clonotypes were found at low frequency in the non-leukemic repertoires of other patients. Data were not HLA-matched; higher clonality in CD4+ versus CD8+ T-LGLL could reflect the relatively small sample size. Enrichment of TRBV06-family usage was observed among the top patient clones (8/27) relative to healthy controls (2/35). Greater clonality appeared to be present in CD4-sorted patient repertoires than in healthy CD4+ repertoires, and the difference was retained after the putative leukemic clones were removed.

On this clone: The clone's antigen remains unknown. No clone much larger than this one lies a single base away; base qualities are absent.

The germline V gene specifies KGHSH as CDR1 and LQKENI as CDR2. The CDR3 runs 11 residues from the cysteine to the phenylalanine. Only the CDR3 DNA stays, 33 bases, in frame from base 1. Relative to germline, V is 6 bases shorter and J is 13 bases shorter, with 13 bases between their ends. TCRbeta rearrangements were sequenced from genomic DNA using the immunoSEQ assay at survey resolution. In the paper's pipeline: In the TCR sequencing data, the lowest productive clonotype frequency that could be detected was 2.59 x 10-5. Only productive TCRbeta rearrangements, meaning sequences that were complete and in-frame, were kept for the analyses. Sample clonality was computed as Simpson clonality in the immunoSEQ Analyzer version 3.0. Clones were grouped by frequency into very rare, small, medium, large (1-20%) or hyperexpanded (>20%) categories. Generation probabilities were estimated with OLGA 1.2.3, V-gene circos plots were generated with VDJtools, specificities were searched for in VDJdb, and CDR3 motifs were identified with GLIPH. TCRdb's version of the immuneACCESS table is confined to in-frame rearrangements and falls short of the full clone set. An unresolved V gene accounts for under half of the shortfall where checked; the remainder is of unknown origin. D and trimming were read from the DNA, whereas the V and J calls and clone size are those reported in that table. This sample gives just under 35,000 clones in total; around 63% of them show up just once. The ten largest clones add up to approximately 1.6% of the sample.

Healthy controls were approximately 40 blood donors whose buffy coats came from the Finnish Red Cross blood service. All TCR-sequenced material derived from peripheral blood: patient blood samples and healthy donor buffy coats. Peripheral blood mononuclear cells were isolated by Ficoll-Hypaque gradient centrifugation. For the healthy controls, CD4+ cells were obtained from buffy coats by magnetic purification. Genomic DNA was extracted using the Gentra Puregene Cell and Tissue kit, and a Qubit 2.0 fluorometer was used to quantify it. Sequenced material: CD4+ T cells from blood buffy coats. The chain is encoded by TRBV18 joined to TRBJ2-1; the D gene could be TRBD1 or TRBD2, each one agreeing over 6 bases. The source of this sequence is a human donor in good health. The DNA is TGTGCCAGCTCCCCCGGGGGCCACCAGTTCTTC. This translates into CASSPGGHQFF.